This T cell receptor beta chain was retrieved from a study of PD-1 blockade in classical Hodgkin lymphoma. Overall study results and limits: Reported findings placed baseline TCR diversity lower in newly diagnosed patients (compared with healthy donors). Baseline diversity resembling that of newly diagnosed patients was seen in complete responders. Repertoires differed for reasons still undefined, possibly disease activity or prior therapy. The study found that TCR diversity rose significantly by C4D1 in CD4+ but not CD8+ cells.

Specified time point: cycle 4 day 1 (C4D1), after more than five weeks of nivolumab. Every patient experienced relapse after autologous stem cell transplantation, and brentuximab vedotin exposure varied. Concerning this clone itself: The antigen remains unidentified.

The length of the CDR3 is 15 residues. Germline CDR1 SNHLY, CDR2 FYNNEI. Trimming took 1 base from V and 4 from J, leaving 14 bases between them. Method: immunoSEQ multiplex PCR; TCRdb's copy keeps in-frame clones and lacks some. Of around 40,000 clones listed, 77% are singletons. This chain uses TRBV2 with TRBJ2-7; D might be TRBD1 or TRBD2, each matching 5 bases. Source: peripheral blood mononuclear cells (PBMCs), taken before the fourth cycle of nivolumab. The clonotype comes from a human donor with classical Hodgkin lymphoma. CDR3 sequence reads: CASSEDGTDLYEQYF. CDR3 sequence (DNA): TGTGCCAGCAGTGAAGACGGGACGGATTTATACGAGCAGTACTTC. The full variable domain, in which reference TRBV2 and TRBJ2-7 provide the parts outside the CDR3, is EPEVTQTPSHQVTQMGQEVILRCVPISNHLYFYWYRQILGQKVEFLVSFYNNEISEKSEIFDDQFSVERPDGSNFTLKIRSTKLEDSAMYFCASSEDGTDLYEQYFGPGTRLTVT.